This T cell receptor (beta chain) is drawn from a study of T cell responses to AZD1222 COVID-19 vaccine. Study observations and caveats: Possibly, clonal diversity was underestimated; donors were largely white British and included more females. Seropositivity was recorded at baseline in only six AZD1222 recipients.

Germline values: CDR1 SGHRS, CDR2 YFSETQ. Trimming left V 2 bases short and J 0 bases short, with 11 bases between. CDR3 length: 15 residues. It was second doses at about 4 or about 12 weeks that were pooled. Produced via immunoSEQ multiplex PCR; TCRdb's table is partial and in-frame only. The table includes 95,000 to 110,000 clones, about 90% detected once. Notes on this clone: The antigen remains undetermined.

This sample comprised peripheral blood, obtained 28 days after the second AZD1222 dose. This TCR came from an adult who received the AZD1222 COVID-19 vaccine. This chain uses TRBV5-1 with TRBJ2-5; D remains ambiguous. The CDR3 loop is CASSFNSGDQETQYF. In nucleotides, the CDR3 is TGCGCCAGCAGCTTTAACTCAGGTGACCAAGAGACCCAGTACTTC. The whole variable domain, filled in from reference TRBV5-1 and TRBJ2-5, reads KAGVTQTPRYLIKTRGQQVTLSCSPISGHRSVSWYQQTPGQGLQFLFEYFSETQRNKGNFPGRFSGRQFSNSRSEMNVSTLELGDSALYLCASSFNSGDQETQYFGPGTRLLVL.